The clone carrying this T cell receptor (beta chain) was seen a single time. The antigen is unknown. The data were taken from a study of shared clonotypes between healthy human individuals. Study observations and caveats: Represented diversity, genetic and exposure-history alike, was limited by few donors. A generally larger estimated richness was seen in naive subsets than in memory subsets. Four donors showed sharing of approximately 5% of naive CD4 clonotypes.

Positive CCR7 selection of CD45RO-negative cells yielded the naive CD8 cells, and terminally differentiated effector memory CD45RA+ cells were excluded. Original methodology: As immunoSEQ supplied junction-only sequences (without quality scores), filtering differed. Sequenced by immunoSEQ multiplex PCR; TCRdb stores in-frame clones only, minus some. V, J and clone size are taken as reported in that table, and D and trimming were inferred from the DNA itself. The table includes around 2,000,000 clones, roughly 94% detected once. This sequence originates from a man in his late teens or twenties in good health. What was sequenced was naive CD8+ T cells sorted from blood.

CDR3: CASSSPIAGGITDTQYF. Here the CDR3 DNA reads TGTGCCAGCAGCTCACCAATAGCGGGAGGGATCACAGATACGCAGTATTTT. The gene calls are TRBV5-6 and TRBJ2-3; 11 positions match TRBD2. V gave up 3 bases and J gave up 2 bases; unmatched junction bases: 8. The CDR3 sequence is 17 residues long. Germline CDR1 SGHDT, CDR2 YYEEEE.